Shown below are 26 T cell receptor beta chains from a single sample sequenced in a study of immune evolution from preneoplasia to lung adenocarcinoma. Repertoires were generated with immunoSEQ multiplex PCR, while TCRdb's copy carries only in-frame clones and drops some. The sample has several thousand clones; around 78% are singletons. Sequences were obtained from FFPE lung adenocarcinoma in situ tissue. The receptors originated from a donor aged 70 or over with lung adenocarcinoma.

The J gene is TRBJ1-1, the V gene TRBV28; the D is unclear. Looked up from germline, CDR1 is MDHEN and CDR2 is SYDVKM. The ends were cut back, 6 bases at V and 1 base at J, with 15 bases in the middle. This CDR3 is 15 amino acids long. The CDR3 reads CASSPLLMGNTEAFF. CDR3 DNA: TGTGCCAGCAGCCCCCTGTTAATGGGGAACACTGAAGCTTTCTTT. The variable domain in full, completed from reference TRBV28 and TRBJ1-1, reads DVKVTQSSRYLVKRTGEKVFLECVQDMDHENMFWYRQDPGLGLRLIYFSYDVKMKEKGDIPEGYSVSREKKERFSLILESASTNQTSMYLCASSPLLMGNTEAFFGQGTRLTVV.

The CDR3 loop reads CASSETGVYTGELFF. As DNA, the CDR3 is TGCGCCAGCAGCGAGACAGGGGTGTACACCGGGGAGCTGTTTTTT. The genes are TRBV5-1 and TRBJ2-2, with 8 bases identical to TRBD1. CDR3 length: 15 residues. V was pared by 4 bases and J by 3 bases, with 5 bases of the junction left unmatched. Germline V gives CDR1 SGHRS, CDR2 YFSETQ. The whole variable domain, filled in from reference TRBV5-1 and TRBJ2-2, reads KAGVTQTPRYLIKTRGQQVTLSCSPISGHRSVSWYQQTPGQGLQFLFEYFSETQRNKGNFPGRFSGRQFSNSRSEMNVSTLELGDSALYLCASSETGVYTGELFFGEGSRLTVL.

The gene calls are TRBV27 and TRBJ2-7; the D is unclear. Per the germline V gene, CDR1 is MNHEY and CDR2 is SMNVEV (reference sequence). This CDR3 region has 14 residues. Trimming pared 6 bases from V and 2 bases from J, leaving 14 bases between. CDR3 in amino acids: CASSLRTDAYEQYF. The CDR3 DNA sequence: TGTGCCAGCAGCCTCCGGACGGACGCCTACGAGCAGTACTTC.

The rearrangement links TRBV2 to TRBJ2-5; the D is unclear. Germline V gene sequence: CDR1 SNHLY, CDR2 FYNNEI. This CDR3 region has 12 residues. The V end was cut by 5 bases, the J end by 2 bases, with 6 bases between. For the CDR3, the DNA is TGTGCCAGCAGTCTAGTACAAGAGACCCAGTACTTC. As protein: CASSLVQETQYF.

The chain joins TRBV13 to TRBJ2-7; TRBD1 matches at 7 bases. With V trimmed by 5 bases and J by 0 bases, 10 bases remained unmatched. The length of the CDR3 is 16 residues. Germline loops: CDR1 PRHDT, CDR2 FYEKMQ (reference sequence). The CDR3 region has the DNA TGTGCCAGCAGCGCACCCCGGGACAGTCTCTCCTACGAGCAGTACTTC. Translated: CASSAPRDSLSYEQYF.

V is TRBV28 and J is TRBJ1-1; no reliable D call. Germline CDR1 is MDHEN and CDR2 is SYDVKM. The CDR3 has 12 residues. Deletions cut 2 bases from V and 4 bases from J, with 5 bases between. The CDR3 coding sequence is TGTGCCAGCAGTTTACGTCTCACTGAAGCTTTCTTT. This sequence encodes CASSLRLTEAFF. Using reference TRBV28 and TRBJ1-1 for the parts outside the CDR3, the full variable domain is DVKVTQSSRYLVKRTGEKVFLECVQDMDHENMFWYRQDPGLGLRLIYFSYDVKMKEKGDIPEGYSVSREKKERFSLILESASTNQTSMYLCASSLRLTEAFFGQGTRLTVV.

The chain combines TRBV5-1 with TRBJ2-7; D remains unclear. This CDR3 has 14 amino acids. CDR1 and CDR2 from the germline V gene are SGHRS and YFSETQ. V was shortened by 1 base and J by 0 bases, with 8 bases between the two germline ends. The CDR3 protein is CASSLLVSSYEQYF. The CDR3 bases are TGCGCCAGCAGCTTGTTGGTAAGCTCCTACGAGCAGTACTTC.

The rearrangement uses TRBV7-2 and TRBJ1-1; maybe TRBD1 (6 bases). The CDR3 totals 15 residues. Trimming took off 3 bases at V and 4 bases at J, with 15 bases between the two ends. CDR1 and CDR2 (germline): SGHTA, FQGNSA. CDR3: CASSFSGGRGTEAFF. The CDR3 DNA reads as TGTGCCAGCAGCTTCTCCGGGGGCAGGGGCACTGAAGCTTTCTTT.

This clone was detected only once. The J gene is TRBJ2-7, the V gene TRBV18; no firm D call. The V gene's germline CDR1 is KGHSH and CDR2 LQKENI. CDR3 length: 13 residues. Trimming left V 0 bases short and J 2 bases short, with 5 bases between. CDR3 nucleotides: TGTGCCAGCTCACCACCTTCCCCCTACGAGCAGTACTTC. This translates into CASSPPSPYEQYF. Full variable domain (remainder filled in from reference TRBV18 and TRBJ2-7): NAGVMQNPRHLVRRRGQEARLRCSPMKGHSHVYWYRQLPEEGLKFMVYLQKENIIDESGMPKERFSAEFPKEGPSILRIQQVVRGDSAAYFCASSPPSPYEQYFGPGTRLTVT.

The V and J genes are TRBV11-1 and TRBJ2-5; 12 positions match TRBD1. Per the germline V gene, CDR1 is SGHAT and CDR2 is FQDESV (reference sequence). J gave up 5 bases and V 5 bases, and 9 bases lay outside the gene matches. The CDR3 totals 16 residues. The CDR3 nucleotides read TGTGCCAGCAGCAAGGCCGGGACAGGGGGCAGTGAGACCCAGTACTTC. It translates to CASSKAGTGGSETQYF. The full variable domain, completed using reference TRBV11-1 and TRBJ2-5, is EAEVAQSPRYKITEKSQAVAFWCDPISGHATLYWYRQILGQGPELLVQFQDESVVDDSQLPKDRFSAERLKGVDSTLKIQPAELGDSAMYLCASSKAGTGGSETQYFGPGTRLLVL.

The V call is TRBV5-5, the J call TRBJ2-5; 10 positions match TRBD2. The V gene end was trimmed by 2 bases and the J gene end by 4 bases; junction bases not matched to a gene: 5. Germline lookup yields CDR1 SGHKS and CDR2 YYEKEE (reference sequence). There are 15 residues in the CDR3. The CDR3 DNA sequence: TGTGCCAGCAGCTTTGGACTAGCGGTCGCAGAGACCCAGTACTTC. Translated, it gives CASSFGLAVAETQYF.

The J gene is TRBJ2-7, the V gene TRBV30, with 7 bases aligning to TRBD1. This CDR3 contains 16 residues. V shed 0 bases and J 0 bases; nucleotides not matched to a gene: 8. CDR1 is GTSNPN and CDR2 is SVGIG in the germline V gene (reference sequence). The CDR3 DNA follows: TGTGCCTGGAGTGTAAGGTATGGACAGGCCTCCTACGAGCAGTACTTC. Protein sequence: CAWSVRYGQASYEQYF.

The rearrangement joins TRBV9 to TRBJ2-5; perhaps TRBD1 as D (5 bases). Deletions cut 0 bases from V and 5 bases from J, with 11 bases between. CDR1 and CDR2 from the germline V gene are SGDLS and YYNGEE. The CDR3 is made up of 14 amino acids. CDR3 nucleotides: TGTGCCAGCAGCGTAGGGCAGGGTGGGGAGACCCAGTACTTC. As protein: CASSVGQGGETQYF. Variable domain in full (rest from reference TRBV9 and TRBJ2-5): DSGVTQTPKHLITATGQRVTLRCSPRSGDLSVYWYQQSLDQGLQFLIQYYNGEERAKGNILERFSAQQFPDLHSELNLSSLELGDSALYFCASSVGQGGETQYFGPGTRLLVL.

The chain carries TRBV7-9 and TRBJ1-6; unclear D gene. Germline V gene data show CDR1 as SEHNR and CDR2 as FQNEAQ (reference sequence). The CDR3 contains 14 residues. Deletions cut 6 bases from V and 7 bases from J, with 13 bases between. CDR3 region: CASRSDGLNSPLHF. CDR3 sequence (DNA): TGTGCCAGCAGAAGCGACGGACTAAATTCACCCCTCCACTTT. Complete variable domain (other parts from reference TRBV7-9 and TRBJ1-6): DTGVSQNPRHKITKRGQNVTFRCDPISEHNRLYWYRQTLGQGPEFLTYFQNEAQLEKSRLLSDRFSAERPKGSFSTLEIQRTEQGDSAMYLCASRSDGLNSPLHFGNGTRLTVT.

V usage is TRBV5-1 and J usage is TRBJ2-7, with 9 bases fitting TRBD1. Germline-derived CDR1 and CDR2 are SGHRS and YFSETQ. This CDR3 spans 14 amino acids. V shed 3 bases, J shed 7 bases, and the junction held 8 bases outside the gene matches. CDR3 in amino acids: CASSSGDRAEEQYF. The CDR3 bases are TGCGCCAGCAGCTCGGGGGACAGGGCGGAGGAGCAGTACTTC. The full variable domain, rest sourced from reference TRBV5-1 and TRBJ2-7, is KAGVTQTPRYLIKTRGQQVTLSCSPISGHRSVSWYQQTPGQGLQFLFEYFSETQRNKGNFPGRFSGRQFSNSRSEMNVSTLELGDSALYLCASSSGDRAEEQYFGPGTRLTVT.

This clone has more than one count but fewer than ten. This chain connects TRBV5-1 to TRBJ2-7, with TRBD1 matching 7 bases. Unmatched junction bases numbered 10, after V lost 2 bases and J lost 2 bases. Germline CDR1 reads SGHRS; CDR2 reads YFSETQ. This CDR3 is 16 amino acids long. The CDR3 coding sequence is TGCGCCAGCAGCTTCGCGGGCCACAGGGGAACCTACGAGCAGTACTTC. This translates into CASSFAGHRGTYEQYF.

The chain combines TRBV27 with TRBJ2-1; TRBD2 is a possible D gene (5 bases). The germline CDR1 and CDR2 sequences are MNHEY and SMNVEV (reference sequence). This CDR3 contains 13 residues. V shed 6 bases and J shed 1 base, with 7 bases lying between them. CDR3 sequence reads: CASRLESYNEQFF. In DNA, the CDR3 is TGTGCCAGCAGACTAGAGTCCTACAATGAGCAGTTCTTC.

V is TRBV11-1 and J is TRBJ1-5; D unresolved. Germline-derived CDR1 and CDR2 are SGHAT and FQDESV (reference sequence). Trimming left V 3 bases short and J 7 bases short, with 10 bases between. The CDR3 runs 13 residues. CDR3 DNA: TGTGCCAGCAGCTTCCAATGGGGACAGCCCCAGCATTTT. Protein product: CASSFQWGQPQHF.

The gene calls are TRBV27 and TRBJ1-2; 8 bases align to TRBD1. Germline values: CDR1 MNHEY, CDR2 SMNVEV (reference sequence). CDR3 length equals 13 residues. Trimming cost V 6 bases and J 6 bases; bases outside gene matches: 6. CDR3 bases: TGTGCCAGCAGCCGAGACAGGGGTAATGGCTACACCTTC. Amino acid sequence: CASSRDRGNGYTF.

The chain joins TRBV7-3 to TRBJ2-1, with 8 nucleotides matching TRBD1. Trimming took 1 base from V and 4 from J; bases not matched to a gene: 6. This CDR3 has 16 residues. Germline loops: CDR1 SGHTA, CDR2 FQGTGA. In nucleotides, the CDR3 is TGTGCCAGCAGCTTAAAAGGACAGGGTGTGTACAATGAGCAGTTCTTC. Its translation is CASSLKGQGVYNEQFF.

This clone has only a few counts. The chain is built from TRBV30 and TRBJ2-1; D call uncertain. The V gene's germline CDR1 is GTSNPN and CDR2 SVGIG (reference sequence). The CDR3 length is 12 residues. Trimming removed 3 bases at V and 10 bases at J, with 13 bases between. CDR3 DNA sequence: TGTGCCTGGAGCCGACAAGCAGCGGAGCAGTTCTTC. It specifies CAWSRQAAEQFF.

This clone is a singleton in its sample. This chain links TRBV6-1 with TRBJ2-1; TRBD2 matches at 7 bases. The CDR3 has 17 amino acids. Trimming removed 4 bases from V and 2 bases from J; junction bases left unmatched: 11. The germline CDR1 and CDR2 sequences are MNHNS and SASEGT. The CDR3 nucleotides are TGTGCCAGCAGTGCCCTCTGGAGCGGGATACCCTACAATGAGCAGTTCTTC. Translation gives CASSALWSGIPYNEQFF.

The chain is built from TRBV29-1 and TRBJ2-1; no clear D. CDR3 length equals 12 residues. V was cut by 5 bases and J by 4 bases, with 9 bases left in between. Germline V lookup: CDR1 SQVTM, CDR2 ANQGSEA. CDR3 sequence reads: CSVTGMYNEQFF. The CDR3, as DNA: TGCAGCGTTACCGGAATGTACAATGAGCAGTTCTTC.

This clone was seen only a few times. The CDR3 nucleotides read TGTGCCAGCTCCATCGGGGAGGGGATGGACACTGAAGCTTTCTTT. Translated: CASSIGEGMDTEAFF. The chain is built from TRBV18 and TRBJ1-1; D is possibly TRBD1 (5 bases). Germline lookup yields CDR1 KGHSH and CDR2 LQKENI. This CDR3 has 15 amino acids. V dropped 6 bases and J dropped 3 bases, with 17 bases sitting between them.

About this clone itself: At one end the junction does not follow the germline gene, possibly because of a read error. The V call is TRBV28, the J call TRBJ2-3; TRBD1 might be the D (5 bases). Germline CDR1 reads MDHEN; CDR2 reads SYDVKM. The CDR3 totals 16 residues. The CDR3 sequence is CASSLYLGLITNTQYF. The CDR3 DNA follows: TGTGCCAGCAGTTTATATTTGGGGCTAATCACAAATACGCAGTATTTT.

This clone has only one observation. CDR3: CASSNLGGTEAFF. CDR3 coding DNA: TGCGCCAGCAGTAACCTAGGCGGGACTGAAGCTTTCTTT. This chain connects TRBV5-1 to TRBJ1-1; no reliable D call. Trimming took off 5 bases at V and 5 bases at J, with 13 bases between the two ends. The length of the CDR3 is 13 residues. Germline loops: CDR1 SGHRS, CDR2 YFSETQ.